These 12 T cell receptor beta chains were sequenced from one sample in a study of cytomegalovirus exposure and HLA in healthy donors. Primers included in the PCR were 60 Vbeta and 13 Jbeta primers. Sequencing was performed with immunoSEQ multiplex PCR; in TCRdb, only in-frame clones are kept and a portion is missing. The sample lists around 170,000 clones, 80% occurring once. Sequences were obtained from PBMCs. The receptors were sampled from a middle-aged man in good health and CMV-seronegative.

This clone showed up just a few times. The V gene is TRBV7-9, the J gene TRBJ1-4, with a possible D match to TRBD1 (5 bases). CDR1 SEHNR and CDR2 FQNEAQ come from the germline V gene (reference sequence). The CDR3 sequence is 17 residues long. The germline V and J ends were trimmed by 5 bases and 7 bases, with 23 bases remaining between them. CDR3 sequence reads: CASSQSPSQGGLEKLFF. CDR3 DNA: TGTGCCAGCAGCCAGTCACCCAGCCAGGGCGGTCTTGAAAAACTGTTTTTT.

The chain has TRBV10-3 and TRBJ1-2; 10 positions match TRBD1. The CDR3 consists of 13 residues. Germline-derived CDR1 and CDR2 are ENHRY and SYGVKD. V gave up 7 bases and J gave up 6 bases; unmatched junction bases: 5. For the CDR3, the DNA is TGTGCCATCAATCGACAGGGGGCTAATGGCTACACCTTC. Residues: CAINRQGANGYTF.

This clone was recorded a few times. The V gene is TRBV18, the J gene TRBJ1-1, with D maybe TRBD1 (5 bases). The CDR3 is made up of 16 amino acids. The V end was cut by 3 bases, the J end by 3 bases, with 17 bases between. From germline, CDR1 is KGHSH and CDR2 LQKENI. The DNA of the CDR3 is TGTGCCAGCTCACCGTCCCAGGGTTTTGGGGACACTGAAGCTTTCTTT. It translates to CASSPSQGFGDTEAFF.

V gene TRBV5-1 combines with J gene TRBJ2-7, with D perhaps matching TRBD2 (6 bases). The CDR3 length is 15 residues. V lost 4 bases and J lost 0, with 14 bases in between. Germline assignment: CDR1 SGHRS and CDR2 YFSETQ. CDR3 coding DNA: TGCGCCAGCAGCGGAGGGACGAAGAGCTCCTACGAGCAGTACTTC. Protein product: CASSGGTKSSYEQYF.

The chain recombines TRBV10-3 with TRBJ2-5, with 12 nucleotides matching TRBD2. The germline gives CDR1 ENHRY, CDR2 SYGVKD. CDR3 length: 15 amino acids. J gave up 4 bases and V 4 bases, and 4 bases lay outside the gene matches. The CDR3 DNA reads as TGTGCCATCAGTGGGGCTAGCGGGGGGGCAGAGACCCAGTACTTC. It specifies CAISGASGGAETQYF.

The rearrangement links TRBV6-4 to TRBJ2-2, with 8 bases that match TRBD2. The CDR3 covers 17 residues. The V and J ends lost 5 bases and 5 bases, in that order; junction bases with no gene match: 13. The germline CDR1 and CDR2 sequences are MRHNA and SNTAGT. The CDR3 reads CASSPRAGVRRTGELFF. CDR3 bases: TGTGCCAGCAGTCCGCGAGCGGGAGTAAGGCGTACCGGGGAGCTGTTTTTT.

The chain carries TRBV28 and TRBJ2-2; TRBD2 matches at 9 bases. V gave up 8 bases and J gave up 2 bases; unmatched junction bases: 6. The CDR3 contains 15 residues. Per the germline V gene, CDR1 is MDHEN and CDR2 is SYDVKM. This CDR3 reads CASFGLAKNTGELFF. As DNA, the CDR3 is TGTGCCAGCTTTGGACTAGCGAAAAACACCGGGGAGCTGTTTTTT.

This clone appeared a few times. The chain combines TRBV4-1 with TRBJ2-1; 11 nucleotides agree with TRBD2. The V gene's germline CDR1 is MGHRA and CDR2 YSYEKL. Trimming removed 6 bases from V and 10 bases from J; junction bases left unmatched: 5. The CDR3 loop spans 13 amino acids. This chain's CDR3 is CASRGGLADEQFF. DNA of the CDR3: TGCGCCAGCAGGGGGGGACTAGCGGACGAGCAGTTCTTC.

Here the CDR3 DNA reads TGTGCCGCGAGCGGAGACTCCTACGAGCAGTACTTC. Its protein product is CAASGDSYEQYF. This chain joins TRBV6-5 and TRBJ2-5; the D gene is possibly TRBD2 (5 bases). The closer fit of TRBJ2-7 to the DNA end suggests the J call may be wrong. Germline V CDR1 and CDR2: MNHEY, SVGAGI. There are 12 residues in the CDR3.

The J gene is TRBJ2-1, the V gene TRBV27; 13 bases line up with TRBD2. Germline V gene data show CDR1 as MNHEY and CDR2 as SMNVEV (reference sequence). The ends lost 4 bases at V and 10 bases at J; junction bases unmatched: 13. The CDR3 is 17 amino acids. The CDR3 loop is CASSSPTSGGWAGEQFF. The CDR3 DNA sequence: TGTGCCAGCAGTTCACCGACTAGCGGGGGGTGGGCGGGCGAGCAGTTCTTC.

In its sample, this clone was seen a few times. This rearrangement joins TRBV30 to TRBJ2-7, with TRBD2 identical over 13 bases. This CDR3 contains 15 residues. Germline V gives CDR1 GTSNPN, CDR2 SVGIG (reference sequence). With V trimmed by 4 bases and J by 6 bases, 9 bases remained unmatched. This CDR3 reads CAWTNGLAGEFEQYF. As DNA, the CDR3 is TGTGCCTGGACCAACGGACTAGCGGGAGAATTCGAGCAGTACTTC. The full variable domain, completed using reference TRBV30 and TRBJ2-7, is SQTIHQWPATLVQPVGSPLSLECTVEGTSNPNLYWYRQAAGRGLQLLFYSVGIGQISSEVPQNLSASRPQDRQFILSSKKLLLSDSGFYLCAWTNGLAGEFEQYFGPGTRLTVT.

The chain recombines TRBV6-1 with TRBJ2-7; D is unresolved. The CDR3 has 14 residues. Per the germline V gene, CDR1 is MNHNS and CDR2 is SASEGT. Trimming left V 2 bases short and J 1 base short, with 9 bases between. The CDR3 DNA sequence: TGTGCCAGCAGTGAATTCGCTATTTCCTACGAGCAGTACTTC. Amino acids: CASSEFAISYEQYF.